The sequence of this T cell receptor (delta chain) was determined in a study of γδ T cells in repeated Plasmodium falciparum infection. Study overall: Samples were taken at baseline, before some infections, and 21 days after each.

TCRdb re-identified clones in the multiplex PCR reads via CATT. The repertoire holds tens of thousands of delta-chain clones, with more than 1.4% as singletons. In this sample, this clone turned up a few times. The protein recorded in TCRdb matches a much larger clone and deviates from this DNA's translation at residue 6, suggesting a read error; the protein here is obtained by translating the DNA. There are 18 residues in the CDR3. With 0 bases clipped from V and 5 bases from J, the junction kept 13 bases outside the gene matches. Germline V gives CDR1 GEAIGNYY, CDR2 EKD. Gammadelta T cells were flow-sorted from PBMC into Vgamma9/Vdelta2+ and Vdelta2-negative populations for bulk analysis.

The chain carries TRDV2 and TRDJ1, with TRDD3 identical over 11 bases. Specimen: gamma-delta T cells from blood. This receptor was taken from a pool of human donors (malaria-infected and uninfected, not separated). CDR3 amino acids: CACDTVSYGWGIQDKLIF. CDR3 DNA: TGTGCCTGTGACACCGTTTCCTACGGCTGGGGGATACAAGATAAACTCATCTTT.